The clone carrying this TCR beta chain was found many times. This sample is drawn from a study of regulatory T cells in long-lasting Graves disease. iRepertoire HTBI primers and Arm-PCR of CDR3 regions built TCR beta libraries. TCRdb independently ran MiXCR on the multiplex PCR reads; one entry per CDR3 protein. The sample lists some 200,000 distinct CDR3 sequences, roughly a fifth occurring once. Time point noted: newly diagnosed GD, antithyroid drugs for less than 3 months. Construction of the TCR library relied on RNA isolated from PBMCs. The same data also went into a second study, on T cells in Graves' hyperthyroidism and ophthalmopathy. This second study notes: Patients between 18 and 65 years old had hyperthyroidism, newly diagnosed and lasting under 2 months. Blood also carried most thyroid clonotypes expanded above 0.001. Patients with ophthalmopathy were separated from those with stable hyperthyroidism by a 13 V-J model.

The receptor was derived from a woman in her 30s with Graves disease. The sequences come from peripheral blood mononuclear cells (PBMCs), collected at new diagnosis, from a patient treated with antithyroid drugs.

CDR3 sequence: CASSLQTGTSGNEQFF. DNA of the CDR3: TGTGCCAGCAGCCTACAAACCGGGACTAGCGGCAATGAGCAGTTCTTC. The genes are TRBV9 and TRBJ2-1; 11 bases are a match to TRBD2. The CDR3 spans 16 residues. Looked up from germline, CDR1 is SGDLS and CDR2 is YYNGEE. J gave up 6 bases and V 4 bases, and 9 bases lay outside the gene matches.